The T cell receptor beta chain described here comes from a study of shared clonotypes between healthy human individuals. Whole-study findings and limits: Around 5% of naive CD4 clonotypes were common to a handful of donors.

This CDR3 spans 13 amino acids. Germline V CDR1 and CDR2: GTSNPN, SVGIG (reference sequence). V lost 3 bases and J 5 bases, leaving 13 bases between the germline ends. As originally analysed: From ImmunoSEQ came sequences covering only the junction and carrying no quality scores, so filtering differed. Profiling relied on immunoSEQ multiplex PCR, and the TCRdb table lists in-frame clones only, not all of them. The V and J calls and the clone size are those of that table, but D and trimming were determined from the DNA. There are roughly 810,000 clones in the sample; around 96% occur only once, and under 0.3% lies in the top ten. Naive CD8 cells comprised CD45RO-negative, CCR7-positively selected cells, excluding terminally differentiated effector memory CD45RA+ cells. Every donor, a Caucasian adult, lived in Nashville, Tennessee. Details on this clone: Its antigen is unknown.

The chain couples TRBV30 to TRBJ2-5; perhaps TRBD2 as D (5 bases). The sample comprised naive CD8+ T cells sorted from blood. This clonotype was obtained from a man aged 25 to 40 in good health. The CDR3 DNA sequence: TGTGCCTGGAGGGGGAGTAGGGAGGAGACCCAGTACTTC. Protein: CAWRGSREETQYF.